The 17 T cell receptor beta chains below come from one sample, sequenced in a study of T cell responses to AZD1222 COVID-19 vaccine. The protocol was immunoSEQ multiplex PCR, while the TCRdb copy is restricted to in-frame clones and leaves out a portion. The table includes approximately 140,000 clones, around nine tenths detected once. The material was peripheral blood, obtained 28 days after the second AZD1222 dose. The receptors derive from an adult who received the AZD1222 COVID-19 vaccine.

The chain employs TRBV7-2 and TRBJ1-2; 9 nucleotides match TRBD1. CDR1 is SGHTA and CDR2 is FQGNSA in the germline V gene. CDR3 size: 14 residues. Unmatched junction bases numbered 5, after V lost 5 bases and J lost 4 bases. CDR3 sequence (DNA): TGTGCCAGCAGCCCGGACAGGGGAGGCTATGGCTACACCTTC. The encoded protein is CASSPDRGGYGYTF.

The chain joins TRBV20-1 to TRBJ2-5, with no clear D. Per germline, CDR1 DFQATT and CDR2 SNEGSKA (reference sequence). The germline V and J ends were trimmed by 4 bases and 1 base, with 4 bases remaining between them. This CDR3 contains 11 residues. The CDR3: CSANPQETQYF. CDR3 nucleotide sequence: TGCAGTGCTAATCCCCAAGAGACCCAGTACTTC.

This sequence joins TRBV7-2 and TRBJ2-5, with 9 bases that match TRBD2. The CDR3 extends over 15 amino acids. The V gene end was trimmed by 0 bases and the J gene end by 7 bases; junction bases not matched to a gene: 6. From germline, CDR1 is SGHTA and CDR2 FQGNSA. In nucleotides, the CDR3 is TGTGCCAGCAGCTTAGCGCGGGGGGGGACCGGGACCCAGTACTTC. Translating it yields CASSLARGGTGTQYF.

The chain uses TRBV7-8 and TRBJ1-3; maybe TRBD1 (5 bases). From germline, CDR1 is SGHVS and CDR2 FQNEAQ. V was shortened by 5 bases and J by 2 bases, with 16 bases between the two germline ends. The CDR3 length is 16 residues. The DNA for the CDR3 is TGTGCCAGCAGCCTACCCTCCGGGACGGCTGGAAACACCATATATTTT. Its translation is CASSLPSGTAGNTIYF.

This CDR3 is CASSPQGDYNSPLHF. The CDR3 nucleotides are TGTGCCAGCAGCCCTCAGGGAGACTATAATTCACCCCTCCACTTT. The chain couples TRBV7-9 to TRBJ1-6; D might be TRBD1 (5 bases). This CDR3 region has 15 residues. V gave up 5 bases and J gave up 3 bases, with 11 bases separating them. The V gene's germline CDR1 is SEHNR and CDR2 FQNEAQ (reference sequence).

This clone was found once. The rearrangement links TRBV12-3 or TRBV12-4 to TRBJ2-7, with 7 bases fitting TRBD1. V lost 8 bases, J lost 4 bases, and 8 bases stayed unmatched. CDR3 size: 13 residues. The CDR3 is CASLRRQGYEQYF. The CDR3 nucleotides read TGTGCCAGCCTCCGGAGACAGGGTTACGAGCAGTACTTC.

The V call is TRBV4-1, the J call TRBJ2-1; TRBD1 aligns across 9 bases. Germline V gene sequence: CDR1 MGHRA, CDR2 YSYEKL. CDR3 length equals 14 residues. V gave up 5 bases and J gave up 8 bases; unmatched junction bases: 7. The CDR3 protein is CASSSRDRVHEQFF. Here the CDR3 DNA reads TGCGCCAGCAGCTCCCGGGACAGGGTACATGAGCAGTTCTTC.

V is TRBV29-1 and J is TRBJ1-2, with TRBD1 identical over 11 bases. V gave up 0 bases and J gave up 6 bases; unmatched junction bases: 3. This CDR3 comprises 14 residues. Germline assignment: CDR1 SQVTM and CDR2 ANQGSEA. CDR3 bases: TGCAGCGTTGAAGATCGGACAGGGGGCGATGGCTACACCTTC. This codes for CSVEDRTGGDGYTF.

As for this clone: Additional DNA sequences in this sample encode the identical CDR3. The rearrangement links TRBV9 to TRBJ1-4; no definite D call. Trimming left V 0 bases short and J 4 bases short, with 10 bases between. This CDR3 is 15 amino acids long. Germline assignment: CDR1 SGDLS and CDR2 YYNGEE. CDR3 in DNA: TGTGCCAGCAGCGTAGGGGGAAGGCGTAATGAAAAACTGTTTTTT. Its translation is CASSVGGRRNEKLFF.

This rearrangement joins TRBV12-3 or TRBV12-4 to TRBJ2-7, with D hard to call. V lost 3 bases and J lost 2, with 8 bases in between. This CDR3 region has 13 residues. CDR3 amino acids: CASSFTSTYEQYF. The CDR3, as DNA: TGTGCCAGCAGTTTTACCAGTACCTACGAGCAGTACTTC.

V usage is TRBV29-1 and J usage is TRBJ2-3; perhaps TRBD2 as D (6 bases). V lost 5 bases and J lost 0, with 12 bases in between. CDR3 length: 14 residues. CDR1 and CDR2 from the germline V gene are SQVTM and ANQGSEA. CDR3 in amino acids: CSVWGVDSTDTQYF. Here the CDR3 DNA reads TGCAGCGTTTGGGGGGTAGATAGCACAGATACGCAGTATTTT.

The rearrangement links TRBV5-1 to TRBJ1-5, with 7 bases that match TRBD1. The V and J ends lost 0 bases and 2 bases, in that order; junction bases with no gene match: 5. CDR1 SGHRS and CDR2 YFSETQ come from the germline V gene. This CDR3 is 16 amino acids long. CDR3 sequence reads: CASSLGAGGGNQPQHF. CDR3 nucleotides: TGCGCCAGCAGCTTGGGGGCAGGGGGTGGCAATCAGCCCCAGCATTTT.

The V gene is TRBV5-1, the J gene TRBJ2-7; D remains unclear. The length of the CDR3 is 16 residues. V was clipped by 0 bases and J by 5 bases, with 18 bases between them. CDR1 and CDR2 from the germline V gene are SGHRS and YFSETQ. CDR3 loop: CASSLESPRGINEQYF. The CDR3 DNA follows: TGCGCCAGCAGCTTGGAATCCCCCCGAGGTATCAACGAGCAGTACTTC.

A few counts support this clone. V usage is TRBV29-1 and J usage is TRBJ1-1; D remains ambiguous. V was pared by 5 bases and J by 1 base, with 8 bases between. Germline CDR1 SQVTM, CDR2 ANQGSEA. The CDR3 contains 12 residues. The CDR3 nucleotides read TGCAGCGTTAGCAGAACGAACACTGAAGCTTTCTTT. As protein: CSVSRTNTEAFF.

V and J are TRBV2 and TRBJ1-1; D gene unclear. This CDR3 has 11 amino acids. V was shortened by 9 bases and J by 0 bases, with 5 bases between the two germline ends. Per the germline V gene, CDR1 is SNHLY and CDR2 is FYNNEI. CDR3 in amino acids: CARLMNTEAFF. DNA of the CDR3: TGTGCCAGACTTATGAACACTGAAGCTTTCTTT.

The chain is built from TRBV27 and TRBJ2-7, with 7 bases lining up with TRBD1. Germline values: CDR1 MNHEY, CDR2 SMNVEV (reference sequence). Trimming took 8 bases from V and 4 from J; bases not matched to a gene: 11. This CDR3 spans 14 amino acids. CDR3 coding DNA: TGTGCCAGCCGACCTAGGACAGGCAAGTACGAGCAGTACTTC. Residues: CASRPRTGKYEQYF.

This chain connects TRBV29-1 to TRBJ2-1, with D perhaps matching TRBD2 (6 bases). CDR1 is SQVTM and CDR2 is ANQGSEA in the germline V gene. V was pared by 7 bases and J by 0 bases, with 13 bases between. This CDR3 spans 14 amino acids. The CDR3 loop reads CSGHAGTSYNEQFF. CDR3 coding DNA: TGCAGCGGCCATGCGGGGACCTCCTACAATGAGCAGTTCTTC.